These 27 T cell receptor beta chains share one sample of origin, sequenced in a study of T cells in Graves' hyperthyroidism and ophthalmopathy. Regions amplified from RNA transcripts were the TCR beta CDR3 regions. A first-round RT-PCR of the TCR CDR3 used the HTBI primer set. MiXCR was run by TCRdb on the multiplex PCR reads, yielding one entry per CDR3 protein. The sample holds approximately 690,000 distinct CDR3 sequences; about 14% are singletons and the top ten take approximately 12%. The sequenced material came from blood. The receptors shown here come from a woman aged 45-59 years with Graves' ophthalmopathy.

The chain links TRBV5-4 to TRBJ2-1; 10 nucleotides match TRBD1. Unmatched junction bases numbered 7, after V lost 4 bases and J lost 6 bases. The CDR3 has 15 amino acids. The germline V gene has CDR1 SGHNT and CDR2 YYREEE (reference sequence). The DNA of the CDR3 is TGTGCCAGCAGCCCGGGACAGGGGTCTTTCAATGAGCAGTTCTTC. Translating it yields CASSPGQGSFNEQFF. Variable domain in full (rest from reference TRBV5-4 and TRBJ2-1): ETGVTQSPTHLIKTRGQQVTLRCSSQSGHNTVSWYQQALGQGPQFIFQYYREEENGRGNFPPRFSGLQFPNYSSELNVNALELDDSALYLCASSPGQGSFNEQFFGPGTRLTVL.

The chain couples TRBV19 to TRBJ2-3, with TRBD1 matching 9 bases. Losses at the gene ends were 4 bases for V and 5 bases for J; bases not matched to a gene: 7. Germline V CDR1 and CDR2: LNHDA, SQIVND (reference sequence). CDR3 length: 15 residues. The CDR3 here is CASSTTGGNQDTQYF. The CDR3, as DNA: TGTGCCAGTAGTACCACAGGGGGCAATCAAGATACGCAGTATTTT. Variable domain in full (rest from reference TRBV19 and TRBJ2-3): DGGITQSPKYLFRKEGQNVTLSCEQNLNHDAMYWYRQDPGQGLRLIYYSQIVNDFQKGDIAEGYSVSREKKESFPLTVTSAQKNPTAFYLCASSTTGGNQDTQYFGPGTRLTVL.

This clonotype was recorded a few times. This chain connects TRBV5-1 to TRBJ2-7, with 7 bases matching TRBD2. Germline lookup yields CDR1 SGHRS and CDR2 YFSETQ. This CDR3 comprises 15 residues. V dropped 1 base and J dropped 3; count of bases not matched to a gene: 7. CDR3 in amino acids: CASSLSTGTIYEQYF. The CDR3 nucleotides read TGCGCCAGCAGCTTGTCTACCGGGACTATCTACGAGCAGTACTTC.

Many counts were recorded for this clonotype. The chain couples TRBV7-2 to TRBJ2-5, with TRBD1 identical over 8 bases. Looked up from germline, CDR1 is SGHTA and CDR2 is FQGNSA. Trimming removed 6 bases from V and 9 bases from J; junction bases left unmatched: 9. The CDR3 consists of 13 residues. CDR3 DNA sequence: TGTGCCAGCAGGATGGACAGGGCTCGGGCCCAGTACTTC. Residues: CASRMDRARAQYF.

In this sample, this clonotype turned up many times. The CDR3 protein is CASSRGLAGADEQFF. The CDR3 DNA is TGTGCCAGCAGCAGGGGACTAGCGGGAGCGGATGAGCAGTTCTTC. This sequence joins TRBV3-1 and TRBJ2-1, with TRBD2 matching over 14 bases. In germline, CDR1 is LGHDT, CDR2 YNNKEL (reference sequence). The trim removed 5 bases at V and 8 bases at J, leaving 5 bases unmatched. The CDR3 spans 15 residues.

This clonotype was counted at least ten times. The chain couples TRBV5-1 to TRBJ2-7; 7 nucleotides agree with TRBD1. V was pared by 4 bases and J by 3 bases, with 13 bases of the junction left unmatched. This CDR3 spans 16 amino acids. Looked up from germline, CDR1 is SGHRS and CDR2 is YFSETQ. The CDR3 coding sequence is TGCGCCAGCAGCAGGGGGACAGACGTTGGAGTCTACGAGCAGTACTTC. Encoded protein: CASSRGTDVGVYEQYF.

This clonotype was counted only a few times. The chain uses TRBV6-1 and TRBJ2-1, with a weak D call TRBD1 (6 bases). Germline values: CDR1 MNHNS, CDR2 SASEGT. This CDR3 comprises 14 residues. The V gene lost 5 bases and the J gene lost 5 bases, with 13 bases spanning the gap. The CDR3 DNA sequence: TGTGCCAGCAGTTATGGGACAAAAAACAATGAGCAGTTCTTC. This codes for CASSYGTKNNEQFF.

The chain links TRBV29-1 to TRBJ2-1; 8 bases match TRBD2. In germline, CDR1 is SQVTM, CDR2 ANQGSEA. This CDR3 region has 14 residues. The J segment lost 2 bases and the V segment lost 6 bases, leaving 6 bases of the junction unmatched. In DNA form, the CDR3 reads TGCAGCGTCCGAAGCGGGAGCACCTACAATGAGCAGTTCTTC. Its translation is CSVRSGSTYNEQFF.

The chain recombines TRBV7-9 with TRBJ1-2; D remains ambiguous. V was clipped by 3 bases and J by 2 bases, with 10 bases between them. Per the germline V gene, CDR1 is SEHNR and CDR2 is FQNEAQ (reference sequence). This CDR3 has 14 residues. CDR3 nucleotides: TGTGCCAGCAGCTTTCCGGTCTCGAACTATGGCTACACCTTC. Amino acid sequence: CASSFPVSNYGYTF.

The J gene is TRBJ2-3, the V gene TRBV9, with 10 bases identical to TRBD2. This CDR3 region has 19 residues. Germline V gene sequence: CDR1 SGDLS, CDR2 YYNGEE. Trimming at V came to 3 bases and at J to 0 bases, leaving 13 bases not matched to a gene. The CDR3 DNA sequence: TGTGCCAGCAGCGACCTAACTAGCGGGATACGACCTAGCACAGATACGCAGTATTTT. This sequence encodes CASSDLTSGIRPSTDTQYF.

V usage is TRBV18 and J usage is TRBJ1-6; D ambiguous. The germline V and J ends were trimmed by 6 bases and 8 bases, with 17 bases remaining between them. The CDR3 is 15 residues long. CDR1 and CDR2 from the germline V gene are KGHSH and LQKENI. In nucleotides, the CDR3 is TGTGCCAGCTCCCGGGAGATAGATCGGGATTCACCCCTCCACTTT. Its protein product is CASSREIDRDSPLHF.

With regard to this clonotype: It may be a read error: a sequence one base away is much more abundant. The J gene is TRBJ2-1, the V gene TRBV28; weak D call: TRBD2 (5 bases). CDR1 is MDHEN, CDR2 SYDVKM, per germline. This CDR3 has 13 residues. The CDR3 is CAGSEDFYNEQFF. The CDR3 DNA reads TGTGCCGGCAGTGAGGACTTTTACAATGAGCAGTTCTTC.

In its sample, this clonotype was seen many times. V and J are TRBV6-2 or TRBV6-3 and TRBJ2-7; TRBD2 is a possible D gene (6 bases). V was shortened by 6 bases and J by 7 bases, with 22 bases between the two germline ends. This CDR3 has 15 residues. Germline-derived CDR1 and CDR2 are MNHEY and SVGEGT. The CDR3 sequence: CASSPLGGTTREQYF. As DNA, the CDR3 is TGTGCCAGCAGCCCCCTTGGCGGGACCACTAGGGAGCAGTACTTC.

A few counts support this clonotype. V and J are TRBV4-1 and TRBJ1-5, with 9 bases fitting TRBD1. CDR3 length: 16 amino acids. CDR1 and CDR2 (germline): MGHRA, YSYEKL. The J segment lost 6 bases and the V segment lost 0 bases, leaving 6 bases of the junction unmatched. CDR3 nucleotide sequence: TGCGCCAGCAGCCAAGATATGGGACAGGGCACTCAGCCCCAGCATTTT. This gives the protein CASSQDMGQGTQPQHF.

Comments on this clonotype: This may be a read error: a much more frequent sequence differs by one nucleotide. V is TRBV20-1 and J is TRBJ1-1, with a tentative D call TRBD1 (5 bases). The germline V and J ends were trimmed by 8 bases and 1 base, with 17 bases remaining between them. The germline CDR1 and CDR2 sequences are DFQATT and SNEGSKA (reference sequence). This CDR3 region has 14 residues. The CDR3 nucleotides read TGCAGTCCAGTGAAGGGGACGGCGAACACTGAAGCTTTCTTT. As protein: CSPVKGTANTEAFF.

V usage is TRBV12-3 or TRBV12-4 and J usage is TRBJ2-3; 7 nucleotides line up with TRBD2. V trimming: 3 bases; J trimming: 3 bases; junction bases outside the gene matches: 6. The CDR3 is made up of 15 amino acids. The CDR3 spells CASSFVRGLTDTQYF. CDR3 DNA: TGTGCCAGCAGTTTTGTGCGGGGGTTAACAGATACGCAGTATTTT.

The gene calls are TRBV5-1 and TRBJ2-7; 10 bases align to TRBD2. There are 16 residues in the CDR3. CDR1 is SGHRS and CDR2 is YFSETQ in the germline V gene. V dropped 2 bases and J dropped 6; count of bases not matched to a gene: 11. CDR3 protein: CASSLGAGGPLSEQYF. The CDR3 coding sequence is TGCGCCAGCAGCTTAGGAGCGGGAGGGCCTCTTTCCGAGCAGTACTTC.

This clonotype was seen a single time. This may be a read error, as it is one base from a much larger clone. The chain uses TRBV6-2 or TRBV6-3 and TRBJ2-1; the D is unclear. Trimming removed 6 bases from V and 3 bases from J, with 9 bases in between. CDR1 and CDR2 (germline): MNHEY, SVGEGT. The CDR3 loop spans 13 amino acids. The CDR3 sequence: CASRKQFYNEQFF. CDR3 sequence (DNA): TGTGCCAGCAGGAAGCAGTTCTACAATGAGCAGTTCTTC.

This chain uses TRBV29-1 with TRBJ1-1, with TRBD1 matching 9 bases. In germline, CDR1 is SQVTM, CDR2 ANQGSEA. This CDR3 spans 16 amino acids. The V segment lost 5 bases and the J segment 7 bases; nucleotides outside the gene matches: 17. The CDR3 loop is CSVPVPGQGRRGEAFF. The CDR3 DNA reads as TGCAGCGTTCCAGTCCCGGGACAGGGCCGGAGGGGTGAAGCTTTCTTT.

This clonotype was detected only a few times. The chain combines TRBV11-1 with TRBJ2-5, with a possible D match to TRBD1 (5 bases). Germline lookup yields CDR1 SGHAT and CDR2 FQDESV (reference sequence). Trimming left V 4 bases short and J 14 bases short, with 14 bases between. This CDR3 contains 11 residues. In DNA, the CDR3 is TGTGCCAGCAGCTGGACAACAGACTTATACTTC. Its protein is CASSWTTDLYF. Filled out from reference TRBV11-1 and TRBJ2-5, the complete variable domain reads EAEVAQSPRYKITEKSQAVAFWCDPISGHATLYWYRQILGQGPELLVQFQDESVVDDSQLPKDRFSAERLKGVDSTLKIQPAELGDSAMYLCASSWTTDLYFGPGTRLLVL.

The chain uses TRBV10-3 and TRBJ1-5; D gene ambiguous. This CDR3 contains 16 residues. CDR1 and CDR2 (germline): ENHRY, SYGVKD. Trimming stripped 3 bases from V and 1 base from J, with 13 bases between. CDR3 DNA sequence: TGTGCCATCAGTGAAGTCCCGGATGGCAGCAATCAGCCCCAGCATTTT. This gives the protein CAISEVPDGSNQPQHF.

This chain links TRBV19 with TRBJ2-1; D is uncertain. The germline V gene has CDR1 LNHDA and CDR2 SQIVND (reference sequence). The CDR3 sequence is 14 residues long. V lost 7 bases and J 0 bases, leaving 10 bases between the germline ends. CDR3 sequence reads: CASMGESSYNEQFF. The CDR3 coding sequence is TGTGCCAGTATGGGCGAGAGCTCCTACAATGAGCAGTTCTTC.

This chain joins TRBV12-3 or TRBV12-4 and TRBJ1-2, with TRBD1 identical over 8 bases. With 4 bases clipped from V and 4 bases from J, the junction kept 5 bases outside the gene matches. This CDR3 is 14 amino acids long. The CDR3 protein is CASSSAGTGYGYTF. CDR3 bases: TGTGCCAGCAGTTCCGCCGGGACAGGCTATGGCTACACCTTC.

The sample holds a few counts of this clonotype. This sequence joins TRBV15 and TRBJ2-5; 14 bases fit TRBD2. The germline CDR1 and CDR2 sequences are LNHNV and YYDKDF (reference sequence). V shed 0 bases and J 5 bases; nucleotides not matched to a gene: 2. This CDR3 has 16 amino acids. The CDR3 DNA follows: TGTGCCACCAGCAGAGACGGGACTAGCGGGAGTGAGACCCAGTACTTC. This sequence encodes CATSRDGTSGSETQYF.

This clonotype has only a few counts. The chain carries TRBV5-1 and TRBJ2-2; TRBD1 matches at 7 bases. The J segment lost 4 bases and the V segment lost 4 bases, leaving 7 bases of the junction unmatched. The CDR3 contains 15 residues. Germline-derived CDR1 and CDR2 are SGHRS and YFSETQ. The CDR3 protein is CASSLWDSRTGELFF. The CDR3 nucleotides read TGCGCCAGCAGCCTTTGGGACAGTCGCACCGGGGAGCTGTTTTTT.

This clonotype was counted many times. V and J are TRBV3-1 and TRBJ2-3, with 13 bases matching TRBD2. V was pared by 4 bases and J by 5 bases, with 6 bases of the junction left unmatched. Germline CDR1 and CDR2: LGHDT and YNNKEL (reference sequence). The CDR3 sequence is 16 residues long. The chain's CDR3 is CASSPRTSGRGDTQYF. DNA for the CDR3: TGTGCCAGCAGCCCCCGGACTAGCGGGAGAGGAGATACGCAGTATTTT.

V is TRBV5-1 and J is TRBJ2-1; D uncertain. With 2 bases removed from V and 7 bases from J, the gap between germline ends came to 4 bases. Germline V gene sequence: CDR1 SGHRS, CDR2 YFSETQ. The CDR3 covers 11 residues. The CDR3 nucleotides read TGCGCCAGCAGCTTCGCTAATGAGCAGTTCTTC. This gives the protein CASSFANEQFF.